This entry is about one TCR beta chain. The ends lost 4 bases at V and 2 bases at J; junction bases unmatched: 11. Germline V gene sequence: CDR1 LNHNV, CDR2 YYDKDF (reference sequence). CDR3 length: 17 amino acids. Method: immunoSEQ multiplex PCR; TCRdb's copy keeps in-frame clones and lacks some. The sample records 150,000 to 200,000 clones, 80% to 90% being singletons. These data come from a study of blood T cell repertoires in COVID-19. Whole-study context: Acute-phase and convalescent COVID-19 samples originated in the United States, Italy and Spain.

The source material was peripheral blood. The chain links TRBV15 to TRBJ2-1, with 7 positions matching TRBD1. The source is a man aged 45-65 years with active or convalescent COVID-19. The CDR3 DNA is TGTGCCACCAGCAAAGGGCCTCGGGACAGAACCTACAATGAGCAGTTCTTC. This codes for CATSKGPRDRTYNEQFF.